This T cell receptor beta chain originates from a study of control samples from healthy donors and cancer patients. The CDR3 extends over 13 amino acids. Trimming at V came to 1 base and at J to 10 bases, leaving 6 bases not matched to a gene. Looked up from germline, CDR1 is SGHTA and CDR2 is FQGNSA. Profiling relied on immunoSEQ multiplex PCR, and the TCRdb table lists in-frame clones only, not all of them. The repertoire holds tens of thousands of clones, about 82% seen once, with 5% to 6.5% in the top ten. The chain uses TRBV7-2 and TRBJ1-1, with 7 bases identical to TRBD1. The TCR originated in a man in his forties or fifties in good health. The sample was blood. The CDR3: CASSLGGTVSAFF. DNA of the CDR3: TGTGCCAGCAGCTTAGGAGGGACAGTATCAGCTTTCTTT.